This T cell receptor beta chain is from a study of CD8+ T cells in alopecia areata. Treatment defined: oral pan-JAK inhibitor, 5-10 mg twice daily. Both peripheral blood and punch biopsies of lesional scalp skin were obtained from patients who had alopecia areata. RNA, once extracted, was reverse transcribed into cDNA for use as the sequencing template. The protocol was immunoSEQ multiplex PCR, while the TCRdb copy is restricted to in-frame clones and leaves out a portion. Of 100,000 to 130,000 clones in the sample, around 83% are singletons; the top ten hold 20% to 25%. Only a few counts were recorded for this clone. The target antigen is unknown. Regarding the study as a whole: Having one nonresponder leaves uncertain how baseline CD8+ expansion relates to response. Alopecia totalis/universalis scalp especially showed more expanded CD8+ clones than normal scalp. Numerous clones, expanded in lesions, remained in scalp and blood during tofacitinib.

The specimen comprised CD8+ T cells sorted from blood, sampled at week 24, from a patient treated with tofacitinib. The clonotype originates from a human donor with alopecia areata.

The CDR3 sequence is CAGQGQNYEQYF. CDR3 nucleotide sequence: TGTGCCGGCCAGGGACAGAACTACGAGCAGTACTTC. The chain has TRBV30 and TRBJ2-7, with 7 bases aligning to TRBD1. Germline V gives CDR1 GTSNPN, CDR2 SVGIG (reference sequence). The trim removed 8 bases at V and 3 bases at J, leaving 7 bases unmatched. This CDR3 comprises 12 residues.